This T cell receptor (beta chain) was captured in a study of regulatory T cells in long-lasting Graves disease. General study points: There were preferences for TRBV28, TRBJ1-2 and TRBJ2-5 in persistent disease.

iRepertoire HTBI primers and Arm-PCR of CDR3 regions built TCR beta libraries. TCRdb independently ran MiXCR on the multiplex PCR reads; one entry per CDR3 protein. The data contain under 350,000 distinct CDR3 sequences, around a fifth of them singletons. Details on this clonotype: What it recognizes is unknown. A far larger clone is one base from this, pointing to a likely read error. As the CDR3 is not closed by the conserved phenylalanine or tryptophan, this likely results from a read error.

As to time point: persistent/refractory GD, antithyroid drugs over 5 years with positive TRAb. The TCR library was prepared using RNA isolated from PBMCs. CDR1 SGDLS and CDR2 YYNGEE come from the germline V gene. The CDR3 has 14 residues. The V end was cut by 5 bases, the J end by 3 bases, with 15 bases between. The sequence came from a female donor with Graves disease. The chain has TRBV9 and TRBJ2-7; D unclear. The sample here was peripheral blood mononuclear cells (PBMCs), taken when the disease was refractory, from a patient treated with antithyroid drugs. This chain's CDR3 is CASSLLVSLYEQYL. The CDR3 region has the DNA TGTGCCAGCAGTTTACTGGTTAGTCTCTACGAGCAGTACCTC.